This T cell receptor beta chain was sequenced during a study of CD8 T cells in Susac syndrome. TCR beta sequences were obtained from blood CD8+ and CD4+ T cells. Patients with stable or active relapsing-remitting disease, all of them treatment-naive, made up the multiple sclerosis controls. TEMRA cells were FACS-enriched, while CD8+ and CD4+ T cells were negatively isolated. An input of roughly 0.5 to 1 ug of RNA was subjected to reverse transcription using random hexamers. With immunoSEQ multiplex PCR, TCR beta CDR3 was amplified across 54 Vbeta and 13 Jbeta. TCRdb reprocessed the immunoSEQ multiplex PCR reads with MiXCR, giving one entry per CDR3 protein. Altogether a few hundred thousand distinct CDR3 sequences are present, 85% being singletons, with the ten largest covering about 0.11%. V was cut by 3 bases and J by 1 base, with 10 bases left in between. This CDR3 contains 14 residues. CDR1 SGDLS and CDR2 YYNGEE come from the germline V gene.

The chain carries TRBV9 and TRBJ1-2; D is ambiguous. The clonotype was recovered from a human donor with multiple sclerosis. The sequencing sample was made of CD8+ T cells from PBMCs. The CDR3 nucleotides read TGTGCCAGCAGCGATGACACCCTTAACTATGGCTACACCTTC. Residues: CASSDDTLNYGYTF.